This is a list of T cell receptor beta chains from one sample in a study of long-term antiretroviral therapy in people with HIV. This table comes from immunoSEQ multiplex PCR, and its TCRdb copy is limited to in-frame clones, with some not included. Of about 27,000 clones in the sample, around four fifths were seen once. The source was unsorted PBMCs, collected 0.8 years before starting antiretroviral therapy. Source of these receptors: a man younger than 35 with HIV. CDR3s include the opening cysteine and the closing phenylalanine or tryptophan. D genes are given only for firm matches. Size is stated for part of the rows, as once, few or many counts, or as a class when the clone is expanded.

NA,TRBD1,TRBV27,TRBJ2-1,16,TGTGCCAGCAGTATAGGACAGGGGGCGTATTACAATGAGCAGTTCTTC,CASSIGQGAYYNEQFF
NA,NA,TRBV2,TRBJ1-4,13,TGTGCCAGCAGTGAACAGACGAATGAAAAACTGTTTTTT,CASSEQTNEKLFF
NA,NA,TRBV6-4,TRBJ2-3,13,TGTGCCAGCAGCAACGGAGCCTCAGATACGCAGTATTTT,CASSNGASDTQYF
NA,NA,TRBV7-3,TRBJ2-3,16,TGTGCCAGCAGCTTAACCCCCCCCGACTACCCGGATACGCAGTATTTT,CASSLTPPDYPDTQYF
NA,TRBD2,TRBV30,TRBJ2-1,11,TGTGCCTGGAGGGTCGGGAGGGTTCAGTTCTTC,CAWRVGRVQFF
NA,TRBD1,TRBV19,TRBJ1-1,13,TGTGCCAGTAGGGGTCAGGGGGACACTGAAGCTTTCTTT,CASRGQGDTEAFF
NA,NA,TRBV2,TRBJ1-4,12,TGTGCCAGCGGAAGGACAGAAGAAAAACTGTTTTTT,CASGRTEEKLFF
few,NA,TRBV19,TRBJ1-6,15,TGTGCCAGTAGTCCCCCTACAGGGAGCCGGGGGGCCCTCCACTTT,CASSPPTGSRGALHF
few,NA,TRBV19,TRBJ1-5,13,TGTGCCAGTAAACCCAGGGGAGGTCAGCCCCAGCATTTT,CASKPRGGQPQHF
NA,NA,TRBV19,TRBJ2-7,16,TGTGCCAGTAGTATAGTTGGTAGCGGAGCTTCCTACGAGCAGTACTTC,CASSIVGSGASYEQYF
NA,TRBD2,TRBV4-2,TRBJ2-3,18,TGTGCCAGCAGCCTCGCTAGCGGGGGGGCCGGCGGCACAGATACGCAGTATTTT,CASSLASGGAGGTDTQYF
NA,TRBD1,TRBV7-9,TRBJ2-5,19,TGTGCCAGCAGCCCAAAACCCGGGACAGGGAATCCCCTCCAAGAGACCCAGTACTTC,CASSPKPGTGNPLQETQYF
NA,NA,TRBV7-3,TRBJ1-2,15,TGTGCCAGCAGCTTCGATGGGGGTTCTAACTATGGCTACACCTTC,CASSFDGGSNYGYTF
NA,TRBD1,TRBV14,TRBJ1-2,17,TGTGCCAGCAGCGGACCACCGGGACAGGGCTTGGGATATGGCTACACCTTC,CASSGPPGQGLGYGYTF
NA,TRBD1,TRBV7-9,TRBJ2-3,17,TGTGCCAGCAGCTTGAGGGGGCTTAGAACTAGCACAGATACGCAGTATTTT,CASSLRGLRTSTDTQYF
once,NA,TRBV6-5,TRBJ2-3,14,TGTGCCAGCAGTTACACTAGAACAAAGGATACGCAGTATTTT,CASSYTRTKDTQYF
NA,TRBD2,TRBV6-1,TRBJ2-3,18,TGTGCCAGCAGTGGAGCCATAAGCGGGAGCGGAAGGTCCGATACGCAGTATTTT,CASSGAISGSGRSDTQYF
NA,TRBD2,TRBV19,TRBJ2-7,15,TGTGCCAGTAGTCCGGGGACTAGCGTTGCCTACGAGCAGTACTTC,CASSPGTSVAYEQYF
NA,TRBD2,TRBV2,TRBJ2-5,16,TGTGCCAGCAGTCCTACTAGCGGGAGGGCATGGGAGACCCAGTACTTC,CASSPTSGRAWETQYF
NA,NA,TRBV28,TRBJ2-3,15,TGTGCCAGCAGTTTAGAACAGAGGTGGACAGATACGCAGTATTTT,CASSLEQRWTDTQYF
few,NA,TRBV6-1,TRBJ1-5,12,TGTGCCAGCAGTGAAGAGCGGCCGCCCCAGCATTTT,CASSEERPPQHF
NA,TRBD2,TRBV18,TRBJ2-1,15,TGTGCCAGCTCACCCGGGACTAGCGGTCTTGGGGAGCAGTTCTTC,CASSPGTSGLGEQFF
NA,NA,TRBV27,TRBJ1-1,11,TGTGCCAGCAGTTTAAACCACGAAGCTTTCTTT,CASSLNHEAFF
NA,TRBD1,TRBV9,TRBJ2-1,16,TGTGCCAGCAGCGTAGCTCGTGACGCAGGGGGCAATGAGCAGTTCTTC,CASSVARDAGGNEQFF
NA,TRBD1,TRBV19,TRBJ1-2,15,TGTGCCAGTAGACGAGGCCGAGGGGGCGAGGATGGCTACACCTTC,CASRRGRGGEDGYTF
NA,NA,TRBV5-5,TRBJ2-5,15,TGTGCCAGCAGCCCCATGGGGGGTTCGGGAGAGACCCAGTACTTC,CASSPMGGSGETQYF
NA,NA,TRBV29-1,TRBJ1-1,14,TGCAGCGTTGTTTACCCGCCTTTGAACACTGAAGCTTTCTTT,CSVVYPPLNTEAFF
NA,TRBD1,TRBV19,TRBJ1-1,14,TGTGCCAGTAGCCCCAGGGGGGTGAACACTGAAGCTTTCTTT,CASSPRGVNTEAFF
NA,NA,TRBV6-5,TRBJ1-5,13,TGTGCCAGCAGTCGGGACCGACAGGAGCCCCAGCATTTT,CASSRDRQEPQHF
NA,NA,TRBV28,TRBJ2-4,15,TGTGCCAGCAGCTCCCCCGGGGGTCCCAAAAACATTCAGTACTTC,CASSSPGGPKNIQYF
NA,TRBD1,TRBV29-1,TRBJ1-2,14,TGCAGCGTTGCCCAACAGGGGGCGAGTCTGGGCTACACCTTC,CSVAQQGASLGYTF
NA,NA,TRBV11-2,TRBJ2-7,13,TGTGCCAGCAGCTCGTTGCGGGGCTACGAGCAGTACTTC,CASSSLRGYEQYF
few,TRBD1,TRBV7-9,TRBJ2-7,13,TGTGCCAGCTCGCGGACAGGTCCCTACGAGCAGTACTTC,CASSRTGPYEQYF
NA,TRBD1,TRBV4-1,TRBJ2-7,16,TGCGCCAGCAGCCAAGACGAAGGGACAGGGGGCTACGAGCAGTACTTC,CASSQDEGTGGYEQYF
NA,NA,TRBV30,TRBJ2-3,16,TGTGCCTGGAGTGCCAAGACTATAGTGAGCACAGATACGCAGTATTTT,CAWSAKTIVSTDTQYF
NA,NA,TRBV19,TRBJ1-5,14,TGTGCCAGTGGAGGAGGGTACTCGCGGGGGCCCCAGCATTTT,CASGGGYSRGPQHF
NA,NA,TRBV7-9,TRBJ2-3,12,TGTGCCAGCAGCTTAGGGGCAGATACGCAGTATTTT,CASSLGADTQYF
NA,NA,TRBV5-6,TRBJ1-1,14,TGTGCCAGCAGCTTGGGGACGGTGAACACTGAAGCTTTCTTT,CASSLGTVNTEAFF
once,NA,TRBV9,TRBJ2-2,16,TGTGCCAGCAGCCCGGGGGAAAGGCCCTTGACCGGGGAGCTGTTTTTT,CASSPGERPLTGELFF
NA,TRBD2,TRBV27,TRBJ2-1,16,TGTGCCAGCAGTTTTGGGGGGGAGGCCTCCTACAATGAGCAGTTCTTC,CASSFGGEASYNEQFF
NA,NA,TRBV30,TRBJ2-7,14,TGTGCCTGGAGTGTAGGTCAGGGAGGATACGAGCAGTACTTC,CAWSVGQGGYEQYF
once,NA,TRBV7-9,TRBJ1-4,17,TGTGCCAGCAGCTCTGGACGGAGACTTGCAACTAATGAAAAACTGTTTTTT,CASSSGRRLATNEKLFF
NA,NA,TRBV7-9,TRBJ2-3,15,TGTGCCAGCAGCCAAACTAGCTTGGGCACAGATACGCAGTATTTT,CASSQTSLGTDTQYF
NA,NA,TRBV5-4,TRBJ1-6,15,TGTGCCAGCAGCGCAGGACCCTTCGGGGATTCACCCCTCCACTTT,CASSAGPFGDSPLHF
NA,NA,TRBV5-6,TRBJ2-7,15,TGTGCCAGCAGCTTCCCTACGGACGGCTCCTACGAGCAGTACTTC,CASSFPTDGSYEQYF
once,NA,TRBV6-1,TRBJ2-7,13,TGTGCCAGCAGTGAAGCGGGTTTAAACGAGCAGTACTTC,CASSEAGLNEQYF
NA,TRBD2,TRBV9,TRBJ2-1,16,TGTGCCAGCAGCGTCGATAGCGGGGCCTCCTACAATGAGCAGTTCTTC,CASSVDSGASYNEQFF